The TCR beta chain under discussion was sequenced for a study of blood T cell repertoires in COVID-19. The protocol was immunoSEQ multiplex PCR, while the TCRdb copy is restricted to in-frame clones and leaves out a portion. The data hold around 300,000 clones, with approximately 90% observed a single time. This clone appeared a single time. The V gene's germline CDR1 is MNHEY and CDR2 SVGEGT. The CDR3 loop spans 13 amino acids. V was shortened by 2 bases and J by 4 bases, with 8 bases between the two germline ends. V and J are TRBV6-2 or TRBV6-3 and TRBJ1-1; D unclear. This sequence was found in a woman in her 50s who had recovered from COVID-19. Source material: PBMCs or T cells enriched from blood (not recorded which). The CDR3 sequence: CASSYIGVTEAFF. Written as DNA, the CDR3 is TGTGCCAGCAGTTACATCGGGGTCACTGAAGCTTTCTTT.